The sample holds a few counts of the clone carrying this T cell receptor beta chain. Its antigen is as yet unknown. The data are from a study of CD8 T cells in ankylosing spondylitis. Study-level findings and limits: A number of the motif variants had already been described in reactive arthritis synovial fluid and blood.

Quantitative 5'-RACE with molecular barcodes was used to make the TCR beta libraries. TCRdb processed the 5' RACE reads anew with MiXCR; each CDR3 protein has one entry. Of 36,000 or so distinct CDR3 sequences in the sample, around an eighth were seen once. Unmatched junction bases numbered 6, after V lost 3 bases and J lost 0 bases. The germline V gene has CDR1 MDHEN and CDR2 SYDVKM. The CDR3 has 16 residues. The sequence was obtained from a male donor with ankylosing spondylitis. The rearrangement joins TRBV28 to TRBJ2-3, with TRBD2 identical over 7 bases. The sample comprised synovial fluid, either unsorted or a sorted T cell fraction (not recorded which). Here the CDR3 DNA reads TGTGCCAGCAGTTTTTTGGCGGGAGAGAGCACAGATACGCAGTATTTT. Translating it yields CASSFLAGESTDTQYF.